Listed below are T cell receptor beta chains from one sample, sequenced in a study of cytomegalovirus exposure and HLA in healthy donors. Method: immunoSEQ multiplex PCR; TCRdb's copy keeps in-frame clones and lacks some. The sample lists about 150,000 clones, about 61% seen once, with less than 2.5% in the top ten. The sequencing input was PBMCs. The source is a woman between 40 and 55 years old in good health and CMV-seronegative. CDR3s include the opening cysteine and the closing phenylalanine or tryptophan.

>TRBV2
CASRGSGGALETQYF
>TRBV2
CASTSTPNTEAFF
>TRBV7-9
CASSPAFRDRDEFRSPLHF
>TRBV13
CASSSGLATYEQYF
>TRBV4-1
CASRRGGVTEAFF
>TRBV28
CASSPRTFYNEQFF
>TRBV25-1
CASSESGTYEQYF
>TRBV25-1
CASSERLAKNIQYF
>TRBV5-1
CASGASGGLISYEQYF
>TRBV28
CASSYTNTIYF
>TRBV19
CASSIEPGTYEQYF
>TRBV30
CAWRRGGGYEQYF